The 18 T cell receptor beta chains below come from one sample, sequenced in a study of blood T cell repertoires in COVID-19. Profiling relied on immunoSEQ multiplex PCR, and the TCRdb table lists in-frame clones only, not all of them. The profile shows about 300,000 clones, around 92% of them singletons. Sequencing was performed on peripheral blood. These TCRs come from a woman aged 30 to 39 with COVID-19, enrolled during active disease.

The chain combines TRBV2 with TRBJ2-1; unclear D gene. Germline CDR1 is SNHLY and CDR2 is FYNNEI. The CDR3 is 14 residues long. The V and J ends lost 6 bases and 4 bases respectively, with 13 bases between them. The CDR3 coding sequence is TGTGCCAGCAGGGAGACCGAGGCGTACAATGAGCAGTTCTTC. It is translated as CASRETEAYNEQFF.

V and J are TRBV6-5 and TRBJ1-5, with D perhaps matching TRBD1 (6 bases). Germline assignment: CDR1 MNHEY and CDR2 SVGAGI. The germline V and J ends were trimmed by 6 bases and 4 bases, with 10 bases remaining between them. CDR3 length: 13 amino acids. The chain's CDR3 is CASRWTENQPQHF. CDR3 nucleotides: TGTGCCAGCAGGTGGACAGAAAATCAGCCCCAGCATTTT.

This clone was seen once. This chain joins TRBV7-3 and TRBJ1-1; 9 nucleotides match TRBD1. Trimming removed 4 bases from V and 4 bases from J; junction bases left unmatched: 7. CDR1 and CDR2 (germline): SGHTA, FQGTGA. CDR3 length equals 15 residues. Here the CDR3 reads CASSYTGGAGTEAFF. The CDR3 coding sequence is TGTGCCAGCAGCTACACAGGGGGCGCGGGCACTGAAGCTTTCTTT. The variable domain in full, completed from reference TRBV7-3 and TRBJ1-1, reads GAGVSQTPSNKVTEKGKYVELRCDPISGHTALYWYRQSLGQGPEFLIYFQGTGAADDSGLPNDRFFAVRPEGSVSTLKIQRTERGDSAVYLCASSYTGGAGTEAFFGQGTRLTVV.

This rearrangement joins TRBV6-6 to TRBJ2-1; 11 nucleotides align to TRBD2. CDR3 size: 17 residues. V gave up 5 bases and J gave up 6 bases; unmatched junction bases: 12. Germline V lookup: CDR1 MNHNY, CDR2 SVGAGI (reference sequence). For the CDR3, the DNA is TGTGCCAGCAGTCGCGGGACTAGCGGAGGCCTTGGCAATGAGCAGTTCTTC. Translated: CASSRGTSGGLGNEQFF.

The chain uses TRBV6-1 and TRBJ1-1; 7 bases match TRBD1. V shed 3 bases and J 1 base; nucleotides not matched to a gene: 5. Germline V lookup: CDR1 MNHNS, CDR2 SASEGT. This CDR3 has 15 residues. The chain's CDR3 is CASSDYGTANTEAFF. DNA for the CDR3: TGTGCCAGCAGTGATTATGGGACAGCGAACACTGAAGCTTTCTTT.

J is TRBJ1-4 and V is TRBV19; 8 bases are a match to TRBD1. Unmatched junction bases numbered 11, after V lost 6 bases and J lost 5 bases. This CDR3 is 16 amino acids long. Germline V gene data show CDR1 as LNHDA and CDR2 as SQIVND (reference sequence). For the CDR3, the DNA is TGTGCCAGTAGCGCCCCAAACAGGGGGGAGAATGAAAAACTGTTTTTT. Residues: CASSAPNRGENEKLFF.

The chain is built from TRBV7-3 and TRBJ2-2; 8 nucleotides align to TRBD1. The CDR3 totals 15 residues. Germline loops: CDR1 SGHTA, CDR2 FQGTGA. The trim removed 5 bases at V and 3 bases at J, leaving 5 bases unmatched. The CDR3 DNA reads TGTGCCAGCAGCCTCGGACAGGGTGACACCGGGGAGCTGTTTTTT. Protein product: CASSLGQGDTGELFF.

This chain links TRBV5-6 with TRBJ1-2; TRBD1 aligns across 7 bases. This CDR3 is built from 15 residues. CDR1 is SGHDT, CDR2 YYEEEE, per germline. J was trimmed by 4 bases and V by 4 bases; bases with no gene match: 10. The CDR3 sequence is CASSRWTGGSYGYTF. CDR3 DNA sequence: TGTGCCAGCAGCCGCTGGACAGGAGGATCCTATGGCTACACCTTC.

The rearrangement uses TRBV6-5 and TRBJ1-1; TRBD1 matches 8 bases. This CDR3 contains 14 residues. CDR1 and CDR2 (germline): MNHEY, SVGAGI. The V segment lost 7 bases and the J segment 4 bases; nucleotides outside the gene matches: 8. The CDR3 DNA reads as TGTGCCAGCACTCTGACAGGGGCTTTCACTGAAGCTTTCTTT. Translation gives CASTLTGAFTEAFF.

The chain carries TRBV5-4 and TRBJ1-1, with 8 bases that match TRBD1. The V and J ends lost 4 bases and 0 bases, in that order; junction bases with no gene match: 5. This CDR3 region has 15 residues. CDR1 and CDR2 (germline): SGHNT, YYREEE (reference sequence). CDR3: CASSPDRVMNTEAFF. In DNA form, the CDR3 reads TGTGCCAGCAGCCCGGACAGGGTAATGAACACTGAAGCTTTCTTT. Drawing the rest from reference TRBV5-4 and TRBJ1-1, the complete variable domain is ETGVTQSPTHLIKTRGQQVTLRCSSQSGHNTVSWYQQALGQGPQFIFQYYREEENGRGNFPPRFSGLQFPNYSSELNVNALELDDSALYLCASSPDRVMNTEAFFGQGTRLTVV.

In its sample, this clone was seen once. This chain links TRBV19 with TRBJ1-3; D is undetermined. Trimming removed 2 bases at V and 6 bases at J, with 5 bases between. Germline loops: CDR1 LNHDA, CDR2 SQIVND (reference sequence). The CDR3 is made up of 12 amino acids. The DNA of the CDR3 is TGTGCCAGTAGTATAAGCGAAAACACCATATATTTT. Translation: CASSISENTIYF.

J is TRBJ1-3 and V is TRBV9, with D unresolved. V dropped 3 bases and J dropped 3 bases, with 19 bases sitting between them. The CDR3 has 17 amino acids. Germline loops: CDR1 SGDLS, CDR2 YYNGEE. The CDR3 region is CASSARNERSYGNTIYF. The CDR3 DNA reads TGTGCCAGCAGCGCGAGGAATGAAAGGTCGTATGGAAACACCATATATTTT. The full variable domain, its missing parts supplied by reference TRBV9 and TRBJ1-3, is DSGVTQTPKHLITATGQRVTLRCSPRSGDLSVYWYQQSLDQGLQFLIQYYNGEERAKGNILERFSAQQFPDLHSELNLSSLELGDSALYFCASSARNERSYGNTIYFGEGSWLTVV.

The rearrangement links TRBV5-6 to TRBJ1-6, with 9 positions matching TRBD1. The V segment lost 0 bases and the J segment 8 bases; nucleotides outside the gene matches: 12. CDR1 and CDR2 from the germline V gene are SGHDT and YYEEEE. The CDR3 is 18 residues long. Written as DNA, the CDR3 is TGTGCCAGCAGCTTGGAGGGACAGGGATATACGGTTGATTCACCCCTCCACTTT. Protein: CASSLEGQGYTVDSPLHF.

The chain couples TRBV2 to TRBJ2-1, with D maybe TRBD2 (5 bases). V lost 5 bases and J lost 3, with 5 bases in between. This CDR3 contains 12 residues. From germline, CDR1 is SNHLY and CDR2 FYNNEI. The CDR3 DNA is TGTGCCAGCAGTCGGGACTACAATGAGCAGTTCTTC. It encodes CASSRDYNEQFF.

This rearrangement joins TRBV19 to TRBJ1-5, with 7 positions matching TRBD1. The V and J ends lost 3 bases and 7 bases, in that order; junction bases with no gene match: 6. CDR1 and CDR2 from the germline V gene are LNHDA and SQIVND (reference sequence). The CDR3 covers 14 residues. For the CDR3, the DNA is TGTGCCAGTAGTATGACAGGGAAGACGCAGCCCCAGCATTTT. This translates into CASSMTGKTQPQHF.

The chain is built from TRBV19 and TRBJ1-5; D not resolved. The CDR3 runs 15 residues. The V and J ends lost 3 bases and 0 bases respectively, with 9 bases between them. Germline V lookup: CDR1 LNHDA, CDR2 SQIVND (reference sequence). The CDR3 here is CASSIVSVSNQPQHF. DNA for the CDR3: TGTGCCAGTAGTATTGTGAGCGTTAGCAATCAGCCCCAGCATTTT.

The chain combines TRBV18 with TRBJ1-1, with 8 positions matching TRBD1. This CDR3 contains 13 residues. CDR1 and CDR2 (germline): KGHSH, LQKENI. V lost 3 bases, J lost 5 bases, and 2 bases stayed unmatched. CDR3: CASSPDRGTEAFF. In DNA form, the CDR3 reads TGTGCCAGCTCACCCGACAGGGGAACTGAAGCTTTCTTT.

The chain carries TRBV9 and TRBJ1-1; D is possibly TRBD1 (5 bases). The CDR3 contains 14 residues. The V gene lost 0 bases and the J gene lost 1 base, with 7 bases spanning the gap. CDR1 is SGDLS, CDR2 YYNGEE, per germline. The CDR3 nucleotides read TGTGCCAGCAGCGTAGGTGACAGGAACACTGAAGCTTTCTTT. As protein: CASSVGDRNTEAFF.